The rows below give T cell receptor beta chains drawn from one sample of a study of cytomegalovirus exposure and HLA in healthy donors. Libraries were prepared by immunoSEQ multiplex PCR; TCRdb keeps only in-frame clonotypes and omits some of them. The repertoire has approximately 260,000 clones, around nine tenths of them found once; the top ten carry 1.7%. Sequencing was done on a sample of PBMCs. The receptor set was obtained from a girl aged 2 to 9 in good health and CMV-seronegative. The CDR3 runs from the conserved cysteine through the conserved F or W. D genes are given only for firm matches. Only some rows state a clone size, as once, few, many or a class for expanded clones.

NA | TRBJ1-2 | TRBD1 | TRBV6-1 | CASRDQGAPDYGYTF | TGTGCCAGCAGGGACCAGGGGGCGCCGGACTATGGCTACACCTTC
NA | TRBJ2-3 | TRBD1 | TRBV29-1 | CSASGTGTTSTDTQYF | TGCAGCGCATCCGGGACAGGGACAACGAGCACAGATACGCAGTATTTT
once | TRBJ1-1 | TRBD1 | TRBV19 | CASATPMGTGHTEAFF | TGTGCCAGTGCAACACCTATGGGGACAGGGCACACTGAAGCTTTCTTT
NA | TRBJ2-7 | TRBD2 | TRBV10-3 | CAISELAANLYEQYF | TGTGCCATCAGTGAGCTAGCGGCTAATCTCTACGAGCAGTACTTC
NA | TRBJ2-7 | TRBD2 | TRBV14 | CASSQEPAGVVYEQYF | TGTGCCAGCAGCCAAGAACCAGCGGGAGTCGTCTACGAGCAGTACTTC
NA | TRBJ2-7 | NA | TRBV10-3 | CAISSDRMRSYEQYF | TGTGCCATCAGCTCCGACAGGATGCGCTCCTACGAGCAGTACTTC
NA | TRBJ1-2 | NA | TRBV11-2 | CASSGWEDYGYTF | TGTGCCAGCAGCGGGTGGGAGGACTATGGCTACACCTTC
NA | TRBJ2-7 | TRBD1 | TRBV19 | CASSAQQGASEQYF | TGTGCCAGTAGTGCCCAACAGGGGGCGTCCGAGCAGTACTTC
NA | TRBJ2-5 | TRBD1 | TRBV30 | CAWSYGQGAETQYF | TGTGCCTGGAGTTACGGACAGGGGGCTGAGACCCAGTACTTC
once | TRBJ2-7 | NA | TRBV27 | CASSLGRDSYEQYF | TGTGCCAGCAGTTTAGGTAGGGACTCCTACGAGCAGTACTTC
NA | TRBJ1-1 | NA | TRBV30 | CAWSTQISEAFF | TGTGCCTGGAGTACCCAGATTTCTGAAGCTTTCTTT
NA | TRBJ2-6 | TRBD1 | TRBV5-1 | CASSSGGSWLSGANVLTF | TGCGCCAGCAGCTCAGGGGGTAGCTGGTTGTCTGGGGCCAACGTCCTGACTTTC
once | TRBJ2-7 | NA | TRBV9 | CASSVWGGEQYF | TGTGCCAGCAGCGTATGGGGCGGCGAGCAGTACTTC
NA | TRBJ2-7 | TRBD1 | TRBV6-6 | CASSYADRTPYEQYF | TGTGCCAGCAGTTACGCGGACAGGACCCCCTACGAGCAGTACTTC
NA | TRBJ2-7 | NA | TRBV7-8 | CASSLGQDFSYEQYF | TGTGCCAGCAGCTTAGGACAGGACTTTTCCTACGAGCAGTACTTC
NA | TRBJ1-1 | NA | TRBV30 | CAWSYTPNTEAFF | TGTGCCTGGAGTTACACCCCGAACACTGAAGCTTTCTTT
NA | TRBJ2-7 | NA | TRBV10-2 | CASSLGQTNYEQYF | TGCGCCAGCAGCTTGGGGCAGACGAACTACGAGCAGTACTTC
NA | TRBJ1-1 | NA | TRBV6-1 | CASSETGGWGNTEAFF | TGTGCCAGCAGTGAAACGGGGGGTTGGGGGAACACTGAAGCTTTCTTT
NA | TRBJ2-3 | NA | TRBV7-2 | CASSLELAVLGGTDTQYF | TGTGCCAGCAGCTTAGAATTAGCGGTCCTCGGGGGTACAGATACGCAGTATTTT
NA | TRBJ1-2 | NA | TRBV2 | CASSDRQSNYGYTF | TGTGCCAGCAGTGACCGACAGTCCAACTATGGCTACACCTTC
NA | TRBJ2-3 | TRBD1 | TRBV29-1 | CSAGQGETDTQYF | TGCAGCGCAGGACAGGGGGAAACAGATACGCAGTATTTT
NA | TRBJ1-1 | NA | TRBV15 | CASTGGLMNTEAFF | TGTGCCTCTACCGGGGGACTGATGAACACTGAAGCTTTCTTT
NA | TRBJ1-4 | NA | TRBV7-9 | CASSPGDSTNEKLFF | TGTGCCAGCAGCCCCGGGGACTCAACTAATGAAAAACTGTTTTTT
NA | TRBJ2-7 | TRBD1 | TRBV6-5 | CASSYPGQGTGEQYF | TGTGCCAGCAGTTACCCCGGACAGGGGACCGGCGAGCAGTACTTC
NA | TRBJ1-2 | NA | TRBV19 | CASSASSARGNGYTF | TGTGCCAGTAGTGCGTCTTCAGCCAGGGGAAATGGCTACACCTTC
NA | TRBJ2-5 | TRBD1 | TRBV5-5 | CASSYRDRMETQYF | TGTGCCAGCAGCTATAGGGACAGGATGGAGACCCAGTACTTC
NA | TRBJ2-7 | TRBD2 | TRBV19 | CASSPGLAGGPDNEQYF | TGTGCCAGTAGTCCGGGACTAGCGGGGGGGCCAGACAACGAGCAGTACTTC
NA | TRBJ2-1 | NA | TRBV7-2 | CASSLVVYEQFF | TGTGCCAGCAGCTTAGTTGTCTATGAGCAGTTCTTC
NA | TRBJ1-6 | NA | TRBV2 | CASGGPGQNSPLHF | TGTGCCTCGGGAGGTCCAGGGCAAAATTCACCCCTCCACTTT
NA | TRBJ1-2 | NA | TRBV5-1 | CASSWGHYNYGYTF | TGCGCCAGCAGCTGGGGACACTATAACTATGGCTACACCTTC
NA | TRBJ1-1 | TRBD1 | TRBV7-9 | CASSLGQGSDTEAFF | TGTGCCAGCAGCCTAGGACAGGGATCGGACACTGAAGCTTTCTTT
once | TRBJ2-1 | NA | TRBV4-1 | CASSHDDSSSYNEQFF | TGCGCCAGCAGCCATGACGACAGTAGCTCCTACAATGAGCAGTTCTTC
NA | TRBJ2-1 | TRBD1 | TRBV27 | CASTPLGTGYYNEQFF | TGTGCCAGCACTCCACTGGGGACAGGGTACTACAATGAGCAGTTCTTC
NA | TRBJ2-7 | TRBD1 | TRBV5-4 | CASSFGQGVNEASYEQYF | TGTGCCAGCAGCTTTGGCCAGGGGGTCAACGAAGCCTCCTACGAGCAGTACTTC
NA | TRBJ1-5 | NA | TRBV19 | CASSMGGNSNQPQHF | TGTGCCAGTAGTATGGGGGGAAATAGCAATCAGCCCCAGCATTTT
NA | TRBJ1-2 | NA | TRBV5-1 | CASSLGGNSGDTF | TGCGCCAGCAGCTTGGGAGGGAACTCAGGGGACACCTTC
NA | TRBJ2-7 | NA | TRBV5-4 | CASSLRDHEQYF | TGTGCCAGCAGCCTCAGGGATCACGAGCAGTACTTC
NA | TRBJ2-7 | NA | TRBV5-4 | CASSLAGGNEQYF | TGTGCCAGCAGCTTGGCAGGAGGTAACGAGCAGTACTTC
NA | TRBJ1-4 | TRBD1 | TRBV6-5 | CASRTAGGEDEKLFF | TGTGCCAGCCGAACAGCAGGGGGTGAGGATGAAAAACTGTTTTTT
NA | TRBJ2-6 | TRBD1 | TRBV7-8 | CASSLRATGPSGANVLTF | TGTGCCAGCAGCTTAAGGGCGACAGGGCCTTCTGGGGCCAACGTCCTGACTTTC